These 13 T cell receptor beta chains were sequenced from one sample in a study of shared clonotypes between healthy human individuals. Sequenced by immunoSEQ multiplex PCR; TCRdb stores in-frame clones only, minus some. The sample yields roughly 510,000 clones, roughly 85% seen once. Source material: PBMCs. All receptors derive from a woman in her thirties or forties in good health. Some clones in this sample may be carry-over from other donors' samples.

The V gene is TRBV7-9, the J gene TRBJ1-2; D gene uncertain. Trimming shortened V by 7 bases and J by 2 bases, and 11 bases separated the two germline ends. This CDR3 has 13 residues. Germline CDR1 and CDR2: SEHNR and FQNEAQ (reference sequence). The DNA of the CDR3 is TGTGCCAGCACGACAACCGAAAACTATGGCTACACCTTC. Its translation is CASTTTENYGYTF.

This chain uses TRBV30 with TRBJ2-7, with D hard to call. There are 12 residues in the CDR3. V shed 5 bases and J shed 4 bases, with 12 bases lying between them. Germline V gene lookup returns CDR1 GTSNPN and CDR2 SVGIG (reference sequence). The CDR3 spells CAWYRAGYEQYF. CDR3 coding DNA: TGTGCCTGGTACCGGGCCGGATACGAGCAGTACTTC.

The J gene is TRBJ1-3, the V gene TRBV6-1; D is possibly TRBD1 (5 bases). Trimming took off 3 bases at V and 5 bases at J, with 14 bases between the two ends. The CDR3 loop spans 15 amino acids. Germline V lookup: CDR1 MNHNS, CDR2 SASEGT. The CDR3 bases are TGTGCCAGCAGTGAGGGCCTACAGGTTCGAAACACCATATATTTT. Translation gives CASSEGLQVRNTIYF.

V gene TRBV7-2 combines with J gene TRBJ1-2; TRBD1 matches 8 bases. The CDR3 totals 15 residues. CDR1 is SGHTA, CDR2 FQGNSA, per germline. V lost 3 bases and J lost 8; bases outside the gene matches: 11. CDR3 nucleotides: TGTGCCAGCAGCTTGGATTACAGGGGGGAAAGGGGCTACACCTTC. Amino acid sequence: CASSLDYRGERGYTF.

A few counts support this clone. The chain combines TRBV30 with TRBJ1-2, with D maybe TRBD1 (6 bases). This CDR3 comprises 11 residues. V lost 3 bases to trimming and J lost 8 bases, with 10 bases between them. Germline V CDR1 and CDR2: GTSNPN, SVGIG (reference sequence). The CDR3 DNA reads TGTGCCTGGAGGCTGGGGGCCGGCTACACCTTC. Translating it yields CAWRLGAGYTF.

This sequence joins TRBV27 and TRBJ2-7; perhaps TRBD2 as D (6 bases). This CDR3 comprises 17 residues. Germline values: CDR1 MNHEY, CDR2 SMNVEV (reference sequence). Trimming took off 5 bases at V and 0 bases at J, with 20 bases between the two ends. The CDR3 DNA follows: TGTGCCAGCAGTCCACAACTGTGGCGGGGAACCTCCTACGAGCAGTACTTC. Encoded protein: CASSPQLWRGTSYEQYF.

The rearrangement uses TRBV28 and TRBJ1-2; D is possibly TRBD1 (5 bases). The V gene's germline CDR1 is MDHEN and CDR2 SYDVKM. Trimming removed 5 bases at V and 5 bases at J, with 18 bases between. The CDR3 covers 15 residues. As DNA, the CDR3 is TGTGCCAGCAGTGCTTCCGGGACGGCTGCGTATGGCTACACCTTC. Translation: CASSASGTAAYGYTF.

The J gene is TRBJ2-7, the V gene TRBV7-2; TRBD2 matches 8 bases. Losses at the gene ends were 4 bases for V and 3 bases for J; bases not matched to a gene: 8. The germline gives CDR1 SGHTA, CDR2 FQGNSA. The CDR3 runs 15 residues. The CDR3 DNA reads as TGTGCCAGCAGCTCCCGGGCAGCGGGAGACTACGAGCAGTACTTC. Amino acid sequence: CASSSRAAGDYEQYF. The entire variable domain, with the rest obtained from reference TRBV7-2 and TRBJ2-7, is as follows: GAGVSQSPSNKVTEKGKDVELRCDPISGHTALYWYRQSLGQGLEFLIYFQGNSAPDKSGLPSDRFSAERTGGSVSTLTIQRTQQEDSAVYLCASSSRAAGDYEQYFGPGTRLTVT.

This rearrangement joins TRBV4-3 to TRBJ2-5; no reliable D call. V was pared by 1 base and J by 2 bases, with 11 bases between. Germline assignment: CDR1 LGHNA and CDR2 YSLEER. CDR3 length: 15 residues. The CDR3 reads CASSQGYGLQETQYF. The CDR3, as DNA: TGCGCCAGCAGCCAAGGGTACGGGTTACAAGAGACCCAGTACTTC.

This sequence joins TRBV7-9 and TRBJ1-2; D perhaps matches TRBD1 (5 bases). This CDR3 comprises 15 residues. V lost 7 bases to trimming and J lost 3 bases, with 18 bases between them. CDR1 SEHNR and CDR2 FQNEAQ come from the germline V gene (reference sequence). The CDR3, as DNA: TGTGCCAGCAAGGATGGGGCAGCGTCGGACTATGGCTACACCTTC. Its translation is CASKDGAASDYGYTF.

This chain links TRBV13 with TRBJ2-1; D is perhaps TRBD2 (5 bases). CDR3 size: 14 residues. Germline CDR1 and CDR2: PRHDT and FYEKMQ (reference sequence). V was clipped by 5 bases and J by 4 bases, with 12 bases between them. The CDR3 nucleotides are TGTGCCAGCAGCCAGCGGACTGGATACAATGAGCAGTTCTTC. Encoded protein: CASSQRTGYNEQFF.

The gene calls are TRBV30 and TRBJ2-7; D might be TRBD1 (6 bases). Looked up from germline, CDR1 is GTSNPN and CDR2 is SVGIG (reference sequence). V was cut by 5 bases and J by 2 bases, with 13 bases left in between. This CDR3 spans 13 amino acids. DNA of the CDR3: TGTGCCTGGGGCCGGGACACCCCCTACGAGCAGTACTTC. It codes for CAWGRDTPYEQYF.

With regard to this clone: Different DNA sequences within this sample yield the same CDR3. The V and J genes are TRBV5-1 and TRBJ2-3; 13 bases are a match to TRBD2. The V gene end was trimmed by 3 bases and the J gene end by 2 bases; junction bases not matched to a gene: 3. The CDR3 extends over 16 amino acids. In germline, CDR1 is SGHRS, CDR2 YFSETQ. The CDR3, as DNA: TGCGCCAGCAGCTCCGGACTAGCGGGAGACACAGATACGCAGTATTTT. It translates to CASSSGLAGDTDTQYF.